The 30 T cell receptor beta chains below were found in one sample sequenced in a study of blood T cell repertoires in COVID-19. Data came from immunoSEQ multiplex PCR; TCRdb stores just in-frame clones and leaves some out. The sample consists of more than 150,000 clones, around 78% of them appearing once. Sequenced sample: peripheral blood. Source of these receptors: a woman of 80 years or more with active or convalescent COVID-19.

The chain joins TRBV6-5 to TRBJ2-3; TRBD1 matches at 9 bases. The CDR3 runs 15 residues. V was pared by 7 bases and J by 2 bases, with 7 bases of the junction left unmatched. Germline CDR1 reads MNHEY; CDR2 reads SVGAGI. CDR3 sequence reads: CASNQGQGTTDTQYF. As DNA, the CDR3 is TGTGCCAGCAACCAAGGACAGGGGACCACAGATACGCAGTATTTT.

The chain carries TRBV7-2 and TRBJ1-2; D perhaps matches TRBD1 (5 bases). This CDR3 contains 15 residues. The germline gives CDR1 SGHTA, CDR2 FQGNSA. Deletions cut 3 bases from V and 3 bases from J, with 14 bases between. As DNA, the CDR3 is TGTGCCAGCAGCTTCGCGCAGGGTCGCTACTATGGCTACACCTTC. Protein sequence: CASSFAQGRYYGYTF.

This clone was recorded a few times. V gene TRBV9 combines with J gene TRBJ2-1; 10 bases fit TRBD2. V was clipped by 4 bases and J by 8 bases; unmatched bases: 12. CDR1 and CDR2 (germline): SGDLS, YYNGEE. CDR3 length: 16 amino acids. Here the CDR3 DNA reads TGTGCCAGCAGCACAGGGAGCGGGGGGGCTTTCGATGAGCAGTTCTTC. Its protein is CASSTGSGGAFDEQFF.

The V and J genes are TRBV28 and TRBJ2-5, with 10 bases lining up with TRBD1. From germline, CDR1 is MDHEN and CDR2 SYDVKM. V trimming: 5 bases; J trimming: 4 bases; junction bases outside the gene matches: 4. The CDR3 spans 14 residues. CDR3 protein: CASSVDRGVETQYF. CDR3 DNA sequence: TGTGCCAGCAGTGTGGACAGGGGGGTAGAGACCCAGTACTTC.

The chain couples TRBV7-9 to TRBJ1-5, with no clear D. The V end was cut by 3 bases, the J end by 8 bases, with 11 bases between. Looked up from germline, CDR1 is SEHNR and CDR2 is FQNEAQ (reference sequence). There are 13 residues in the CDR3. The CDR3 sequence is CASSLGGMEPQHF. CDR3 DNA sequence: TGTGCCAGCAGCTTGGGAGGGATGGAGCCCCAGCATTTT.

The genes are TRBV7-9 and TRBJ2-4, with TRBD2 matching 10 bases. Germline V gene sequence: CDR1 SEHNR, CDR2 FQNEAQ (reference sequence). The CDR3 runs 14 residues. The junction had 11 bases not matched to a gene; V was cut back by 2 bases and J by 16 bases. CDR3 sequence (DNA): TGTGCCAGCAGCTTAATGTCGACTAGCGGGCGTTTATACTTC. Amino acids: CASSLMSTSGRLYF.

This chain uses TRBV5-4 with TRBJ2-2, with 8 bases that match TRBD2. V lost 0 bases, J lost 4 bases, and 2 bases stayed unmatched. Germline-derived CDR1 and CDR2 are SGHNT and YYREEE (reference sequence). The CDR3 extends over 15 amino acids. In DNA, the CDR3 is TGTGCCAGCAGCTTGGCGGGGGGGATCACCGGGGAGCTGTTTTTT. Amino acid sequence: CASSLAGGITGELFF.

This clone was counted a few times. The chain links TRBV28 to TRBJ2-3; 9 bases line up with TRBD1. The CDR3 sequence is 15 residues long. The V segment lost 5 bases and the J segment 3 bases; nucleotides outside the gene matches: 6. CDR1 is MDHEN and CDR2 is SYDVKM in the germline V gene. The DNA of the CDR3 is TGTGCCAGCAGTCCCGACAGGGGGAGGACAGATACGCAGTATTTT. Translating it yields CASSPDRGRTDTQYF.

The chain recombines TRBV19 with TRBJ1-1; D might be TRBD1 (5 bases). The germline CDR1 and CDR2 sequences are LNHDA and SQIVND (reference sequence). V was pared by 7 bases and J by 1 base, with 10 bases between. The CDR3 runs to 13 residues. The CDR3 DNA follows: TGTGCCAGTAACCGAGACAGGAACACTGAAGCTTTCTTT. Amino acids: CASNRDRNTEAFF.

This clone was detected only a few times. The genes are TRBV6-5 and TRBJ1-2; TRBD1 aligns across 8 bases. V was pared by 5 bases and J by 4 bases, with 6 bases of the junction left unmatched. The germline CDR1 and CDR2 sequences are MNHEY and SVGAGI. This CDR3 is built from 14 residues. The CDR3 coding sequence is TGTGCCAGCAGTCGTCAGGACAGGGCCTATGGCTACACCTTC. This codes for CASSRQDRAYGYTF.

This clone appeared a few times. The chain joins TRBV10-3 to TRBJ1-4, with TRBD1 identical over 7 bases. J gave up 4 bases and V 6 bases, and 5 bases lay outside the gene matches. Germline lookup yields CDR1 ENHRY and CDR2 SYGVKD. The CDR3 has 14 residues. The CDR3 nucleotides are TGTGCCATCAGAAAGGGACAGAATAATGAAAAACTGTTTTTT. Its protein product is CAIRKGQNNEKLFF.

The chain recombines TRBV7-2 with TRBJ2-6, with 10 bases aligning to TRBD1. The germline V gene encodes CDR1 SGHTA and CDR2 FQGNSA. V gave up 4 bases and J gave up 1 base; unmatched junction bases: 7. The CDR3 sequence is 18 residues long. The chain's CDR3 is CASSSPGTGVSGANVLTF. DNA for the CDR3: TGTGCCAGCAGCTCACCCGGGACAGGGGTTTCTGGGGCCAACGTCCTGACTTTC.

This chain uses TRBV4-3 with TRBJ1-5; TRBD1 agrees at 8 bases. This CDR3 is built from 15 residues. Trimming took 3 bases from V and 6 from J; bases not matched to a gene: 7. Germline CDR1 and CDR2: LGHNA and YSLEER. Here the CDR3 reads CASSQDRASGQPQHF. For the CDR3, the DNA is TGCGCCAGCAGCCAGGACAGGGCGTCGGGTCAGCCCCAGCATTTT.

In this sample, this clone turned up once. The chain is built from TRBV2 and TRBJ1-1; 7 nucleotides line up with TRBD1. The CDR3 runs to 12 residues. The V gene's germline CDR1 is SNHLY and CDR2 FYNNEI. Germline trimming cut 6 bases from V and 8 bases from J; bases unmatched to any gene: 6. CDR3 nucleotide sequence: TGTGCCAGCAGAGAATTACAGGGGGAAGCTTTCTTT. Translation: CASRELQGEAFF.

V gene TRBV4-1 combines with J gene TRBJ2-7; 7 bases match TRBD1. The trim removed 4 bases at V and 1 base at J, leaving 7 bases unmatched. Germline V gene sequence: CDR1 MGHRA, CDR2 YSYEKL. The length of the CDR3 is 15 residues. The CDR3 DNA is TGCGCCAGCAGCCTCGGACCGGGACAGTCCTACGAGCAGTACTTC. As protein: CASSLGPGQSYEQYF.

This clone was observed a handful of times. CDR3 DNA: TGTGCCAGCAGCGACCACAGGGATGGGTATGGCTACACCTTC. It encodes CASSDHRDGYGYTF. The chain has TRBV7-9 and TRBJ1-2; TRBD1 might be the D (6 bases). V lost 5 bases to trimming and J lost 5 bases, with 15 bases between them. The CDR3 sequence is 14 residues long. The germline V gene encodes CDR1 SEHNR and CDR2 FQNEAQ (reference sequence).

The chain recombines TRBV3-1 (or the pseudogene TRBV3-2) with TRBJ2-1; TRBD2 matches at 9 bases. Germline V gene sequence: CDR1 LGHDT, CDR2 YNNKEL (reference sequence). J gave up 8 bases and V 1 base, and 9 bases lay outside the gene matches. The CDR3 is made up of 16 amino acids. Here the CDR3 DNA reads TGTGCCAGCAGCCAAGGAGGCGGGGGGGCCATCTATGAGCAGTTCTTC. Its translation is CASSQGGGGAIYEQFF.

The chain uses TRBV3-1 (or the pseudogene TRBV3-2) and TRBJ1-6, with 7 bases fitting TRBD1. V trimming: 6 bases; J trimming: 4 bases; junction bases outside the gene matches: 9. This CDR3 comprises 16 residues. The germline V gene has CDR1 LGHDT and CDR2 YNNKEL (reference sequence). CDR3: CASRTSPGQYNSPLHF. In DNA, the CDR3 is TGTGCCAGCAGAACGTCACCGGGACAGTATAATTCACCCCTCCACTTT.

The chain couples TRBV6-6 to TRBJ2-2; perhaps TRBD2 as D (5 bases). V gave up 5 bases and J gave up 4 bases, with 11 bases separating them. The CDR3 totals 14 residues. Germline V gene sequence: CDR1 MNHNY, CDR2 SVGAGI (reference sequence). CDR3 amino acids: CASSGSRRTGELFF. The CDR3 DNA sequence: TGTGCCAGCAGTGGGAGCAGGCGCACCGGGGAGCTGTTTTTT.

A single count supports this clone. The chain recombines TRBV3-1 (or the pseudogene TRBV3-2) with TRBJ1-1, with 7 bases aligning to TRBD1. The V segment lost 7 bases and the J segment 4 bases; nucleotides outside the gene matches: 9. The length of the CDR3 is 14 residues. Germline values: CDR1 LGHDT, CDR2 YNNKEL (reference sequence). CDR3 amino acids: CASMPAGGVTEAFF. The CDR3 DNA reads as TGTGCCAGCATGCCAGCAGGGGGTGTCACTGAAGCTTTCTTT.

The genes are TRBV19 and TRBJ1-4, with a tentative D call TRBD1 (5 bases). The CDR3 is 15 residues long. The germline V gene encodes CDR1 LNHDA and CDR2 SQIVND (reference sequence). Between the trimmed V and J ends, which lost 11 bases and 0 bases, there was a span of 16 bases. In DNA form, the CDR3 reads TGTGCCTCGAAGTTGGGGGGGGCAACTAATGAAAAACTGTTTTTT. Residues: CASKLGGATNEKLFF.

The CDR3 DNA reads TGTGCCAGCAGTCTTAGCGGGGGGCCGAGCTCCTACAATGAGCAGTTCTTC. The encoded protein is CASSLSGGPSSYNEQFF. This rearrangement joins TRBV7-9 to TRBJ2-1; TRBD2 aligns across 10 bases. This CDR3 comprises 17 residues. J was trimmed by 0 bases and V by 6 bases; bases with no gene match: 8. Germline-derived CDR1 and CDR2 are SEHNR and FQNEAQ (reference sequence).

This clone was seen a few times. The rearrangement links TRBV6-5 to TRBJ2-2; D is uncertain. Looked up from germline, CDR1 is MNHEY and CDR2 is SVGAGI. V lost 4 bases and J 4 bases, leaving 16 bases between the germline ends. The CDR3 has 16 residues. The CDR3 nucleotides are TGTGCCAGCAGTTCCCTCCCGGTGTCTGCCACCGGGGAGCTGTTTTTT. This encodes CASSSLPVSATGELFF.

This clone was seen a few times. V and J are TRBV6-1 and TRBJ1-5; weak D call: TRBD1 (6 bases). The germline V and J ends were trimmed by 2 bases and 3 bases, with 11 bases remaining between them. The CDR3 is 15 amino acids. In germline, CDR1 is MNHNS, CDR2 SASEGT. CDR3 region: CASSEFGQNNQPQHF. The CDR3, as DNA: TGTGCCAGCAGTGAATTCGGACAGAACAATCAGCCCCAGCATTTT.

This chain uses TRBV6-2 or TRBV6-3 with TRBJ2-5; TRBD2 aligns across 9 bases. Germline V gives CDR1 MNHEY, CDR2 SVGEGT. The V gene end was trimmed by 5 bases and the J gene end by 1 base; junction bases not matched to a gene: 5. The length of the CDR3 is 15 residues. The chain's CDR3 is CASSHSGGSQETQYF. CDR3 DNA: TGTGCCAGCAGTCATAGCGGGGGTAGCCAAGAGACCCAGTACTTC.

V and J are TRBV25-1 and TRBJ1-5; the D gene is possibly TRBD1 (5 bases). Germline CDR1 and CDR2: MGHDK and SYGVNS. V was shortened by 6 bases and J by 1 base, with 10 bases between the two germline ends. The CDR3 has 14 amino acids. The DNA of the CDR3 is TGTGCCAGCAGGCAGGGAGGAAGCAATCAGCCCCAGCATTTT. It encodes CASRQGGSNQPQHF.

CDR3 residues: CASSPGQQNTEAFF. The CDR3 coding sequence is TGTGCCAGCTCACCGGGACAGCAGAACACTGAAGCTTTCTTT. The chain uses TRBV18 and TRBJ1-1; 7 nucleotides match TRBD1. Germline CDR1 reads KGHSH; CDR2 reads LQKENI. CDR3 length equals 14 residues. V gave up 3 bases and J gave up 1 base; unmatched junction bases: 2.

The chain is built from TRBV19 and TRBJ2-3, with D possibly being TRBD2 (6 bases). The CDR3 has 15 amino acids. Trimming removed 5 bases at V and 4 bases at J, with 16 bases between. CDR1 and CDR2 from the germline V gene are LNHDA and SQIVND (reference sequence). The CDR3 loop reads CASSWAGGFADTQYF. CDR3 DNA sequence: TGTGCCAGTAGTTGGGCTGGAGGGTTCGCAGATACGCAGTATTTT.

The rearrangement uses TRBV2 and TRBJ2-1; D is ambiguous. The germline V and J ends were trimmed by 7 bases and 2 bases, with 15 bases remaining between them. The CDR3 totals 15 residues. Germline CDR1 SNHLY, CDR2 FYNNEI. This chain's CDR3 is CASIYFLGAYNEQFF. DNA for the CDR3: TGTGCCAGCATCTACTTCCTAGGTGCCTACAATGAGCAGTTCTTC.

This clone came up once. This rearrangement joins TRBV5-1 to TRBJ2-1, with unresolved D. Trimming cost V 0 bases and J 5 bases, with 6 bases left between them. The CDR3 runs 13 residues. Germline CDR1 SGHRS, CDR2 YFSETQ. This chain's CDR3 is CASSLVSNNEQFF. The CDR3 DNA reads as TGCGCCAGCAGCTTGGTGTCAAACAATGAGCAGTTCTTC.